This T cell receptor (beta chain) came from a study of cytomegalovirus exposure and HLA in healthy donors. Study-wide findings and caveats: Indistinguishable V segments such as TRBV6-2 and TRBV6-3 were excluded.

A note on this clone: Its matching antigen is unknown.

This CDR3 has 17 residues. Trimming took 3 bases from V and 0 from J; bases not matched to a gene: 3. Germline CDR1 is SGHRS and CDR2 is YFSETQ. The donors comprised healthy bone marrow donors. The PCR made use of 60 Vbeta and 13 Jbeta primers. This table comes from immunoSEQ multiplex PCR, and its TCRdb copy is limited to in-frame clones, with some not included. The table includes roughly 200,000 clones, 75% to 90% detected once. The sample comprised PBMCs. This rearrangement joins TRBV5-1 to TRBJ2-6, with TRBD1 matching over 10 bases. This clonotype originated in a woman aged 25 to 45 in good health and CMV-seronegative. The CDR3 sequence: CASSSGTGVSGANVLTF. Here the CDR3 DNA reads TGCGCCAGCAGCTCCGGGACAGGGGTCTCTGGGGCCAACGTCCTGACTTTC.